What follows describes a single T cell receptor (beta chain). What it binds is unknown. This entry is derived from a study of T cells after yellow fever vaccination. Whole-study context: Fractions containing few cells were prepared with SMART-Seq v4 Ultra Low Input.

The CDR3 is made up of 15 amino acids. Trimming cost V 4 bases and J 1 base, with 13 bases left between them. Germline V gives CDR1 SGHRS, CDR2 YFSETQ. Study results and caveats: Abundant bulk-population clonotypes could contaminate the FACS-sorted repertoires.

In TCRdb, the 5' RACE reads were re-called with MiXCR into one record per CDR3 protein. The table lists some 600,000 distinct CDR3 sequences, about 15% of them singletons. The source was PBMCs, collected more than 4 days after the first yellow fever vaccination. The chain employs TRBV5-1 and TRBJ2-3; D call uncertain. This clonotype was obtained from a man aged 18 to 29 who received the YFV17D yellow fever vaccine. The CDR3 region is CASSPTDRGTDTQYF. CDR3 nucleotide sequence: TGCGCCAGCAGCCCGACGGACCGAGGCACAGATACGCAGTATTTT.